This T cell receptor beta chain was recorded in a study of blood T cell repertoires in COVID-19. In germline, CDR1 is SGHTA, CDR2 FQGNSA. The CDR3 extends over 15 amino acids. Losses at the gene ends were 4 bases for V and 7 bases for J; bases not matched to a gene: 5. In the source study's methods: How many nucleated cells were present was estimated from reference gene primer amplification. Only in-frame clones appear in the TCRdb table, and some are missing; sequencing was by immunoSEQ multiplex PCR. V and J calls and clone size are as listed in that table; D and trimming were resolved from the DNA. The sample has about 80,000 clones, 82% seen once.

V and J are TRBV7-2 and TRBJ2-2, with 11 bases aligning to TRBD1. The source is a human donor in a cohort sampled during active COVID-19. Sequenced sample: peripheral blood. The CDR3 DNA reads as TGTGCCAGCAGCTCCGGACAGGGGGCTTACGGGGAGCTGTTTTTT. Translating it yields CASSSGQGAYGELFF.